What follows are 18 T cell receptor beta chains derived from one specimen sequenced in a study of spatial heterogeneity in lung cancer. A single record per CDR3 protein comes from TCRdb applying MiXCR to the 5' RACE reads. Here the sample spans fewer than 65,000 distinct CDR3 sequences, under 7.5% being singletons. The time point here: sample taken at primary tumor resection. The material was PBMCs, obtained at surgery. These receptors all come from a female donor with early-stage non-small cell lung cancer.

This clonotype appeared many times. The rearrangement uses TRBV5-6 and TRBJ2-7; D is possibly TRBD2 (6 bases). V shed 2 bases and J shed 1 base, with 10 bases lying between them. CDR1 SGHDT and CDR2 YYEEEE come from the germline V gene. CDR3 length equals 14 residues. CDR3 region: CASSFIGGSYEQYV. For the CDR3, the DNA is TGTGCCAGCAGCTTCATCGGGGGATCCTACGAGCAGTACGTC.

The rearrangement uses TRBV28 and TRBJ2-5, with TRBD1 as a possible D gene (7 bases). Per germline, CDR1 MDHEN and CDR2 SYDVKM. V was pared by 3 bases and J by 5 bases, with 25 bases between. This CDR3 has 18 residues. The CDR3 nucleotides are TGTGCCAGCAGTTTCGAACCCCGGCTCGACAGGGCGGGGGAGACCCAGTACTTC. This codes for CASSFEPRLDRAGETQYF.

The chain joins TRBV7-7 to TRBJ2-5, with TRBD2 identical over 8 bases. V trimming: 5 bases; J trimming: 2 bases; junction bases outside the gene matches: 10. Germline loops: CDR1 SSHAT, CDR2 FNYEAQ (reference sequence). The CDR3 has 16 amino acids. CDR3 loop: CASSLGGSGGQETQYF. The CDR3 DNA reads as TGTGCCAGCAGCCTCGGGGGATCGGGAGGGCAAGAGACCCAGTACTTC.

This clonotype was found many times. The chain uses TRBV7-3 and TRBJ2-3; the D gene is possibly TRBD2 (5 bases). Germline values: CDR1 SGHTA, CDR2 FQGTGA. The CDR3 covers 15 residues. The germline V and J ends were trimmed by 5 bases and 6 bases, with 18 bases remaining between them. DNA for the CDR3: TGTGCCAGCAGCCCACTGGGCGGGTCTGCCGATACGCAGTATTTT. This encodes CASSPLGGSADTQYF.

This clonotype was seen at least ten times. This chain links TRBV6-6 with TRBJ2-5, with a weak D call TRBD2 (5 bases). The CDR3 length is 12 residues. Deletions cut 2 bases from V and 4 bases from J, with 5 bases between. Germline V lookup: CDR1 MNHNY, CDR2 SVGAGI (reference sequence). This CDR3 reads CASSYGGETQYF. CDR3 nucleotides: TGTGCCAGCAGTTACGGAGGAGAGACCCAGTACTTC.

There are many counts of this clonotype. V gene TRBV5-1 combines with J gene TRBJ2-5; D is ambiguous. CDR1 is SGHRS and CDR2 is YFSETQ in the germline V gene. The CDR3 extends over 13 amino acids. V was pared by 3 bases and J by 5 bases, with 11 bases between. The CDR3 region has the DNA TGCGCCAGCAGCTCGAGGCCTGGGGAGACCCAGTACTTC. It codes for CASSSRPGETQYF.

This clonotype was recorded at least ten times. The chain combines TRBV16 with TRBJ1-6; no firm D call. Deletions cut 3 bases from V and 4 bases from J, with 4 bases between. Germline loops: CDR1 KGHSY, CDR2 FQNENV. This CDR3 is 13 amino acids long. The CDR3 is CASSQGYNSPLHF. Written as DNA, the CDR3 is TGTGCCAGCAGCCAGGGATATAATTCACCCCTCCACTTT.

This clonotype appeared many times. The chain is built from TRBV5-1 and TRBJ2-7; D is perhaps TRBD2 (5 bases). The CDR3 extends over 13 amino acids. Between the trimmed V and J ends, which lost 0 bases and 6 bases, there was a span of 10 bases. Germline CDR1 and CDR2: SGHRS and YFSETQ. CDR3 in DNA: TGCGCCAGCAGCTTGGCCAGAGGGCTCGAGCAGTACGTC. Protein: CASSLARGLEQYV.

This clonotype was detected ten times or more. V gene TRBV5-6 combines with J gene TRBJ1-2; TRBD1 matches 7 bases. CDR1 is SGHDT and CDR2 is YYEEEE in the germline V gene. There are 14 residues in the CDR3. With 4 bases clipped from V and 6 bases from J, the junction kept 9 bases outside the gene matches. The CDR3 region has the DNA TGTGCCAGCAGCCCGGGACAGCCGGGTCATGGCTACACCTTC. This encodes CASSPGQPGHGYTF.

This clonotype came up many times. CDR3 loop: CASSQGSGGALSETQYF. The CDR3, as DNA: TGCGCCAGCAGCCAAGGAAGCGGGGGGGCATTATCCGAGACCCAGTACTTC. The chain links TRBV4-1 to TRBJ2-5, with 10 bases aligning to TRBD2. The germline CDR1 and CDR2 sequences are MGHRA and YSYEKL. J was trimmed by 5 bases and V by 1 base; bases with no gene match: 10. CDR3 length: 17 amino acids.

This clonotype was observed at least ten times. The DNA for the CDR3 is TGTGCTAGTGGATCCAATTGGGGTTCCCTGGATGGCTACACCTTC. Residues: CASGSNWGSLDGYTF. This rearrangement joins TRBV12-5 to TRBJ1-2; D call uncertain. Deletions cut 6 bases from V and 6 bases from J, with 20 bases between. Germline loops: CDR1 LGHNT, CDR2 FRNRAP. This CDR3 spans 15 amino acids.

J is TRBJ2-1 and V is TRBV10-2; possibly TRBD1 for D (6 bases). This CDR3 is 17 amino acids long. Looked up from germline, CDR1 is WSHSY and CDR2 is SAAADI. Trimming cost V 5 bases and J 2 bases, with 19 bases left between them. The chain's CDR3 is CASSPEGVRGPYNEQFF. CDR3 sequence (DNA): TGCGCCAGCAGTCCAGAGGGGGTCAGGGGCCCCTACAATGAGCAGTTCTTC.

This clonotype was seen many times. CDR3 residues: CASSSEGQRAPLHF. CDR3 nucleotides: TGTGCCAGCAGCTCCGAGGGACAAAGGGCACCCCTCCACTTT. V and J are TRBV12-3 or TRBV12-4 and TRBJ1-6; D is perhaps TRBD1 (6 bases). This CDR3 is built from 14 residues. V was cut by 6 bases and J by 11 bases, with 17 bases left in between.

This clonotype was observed many times. The chain joins TRBV7-3 to TRBJ2-2; 7 bases map to TRBD2. The CDR3 has 16 amino acids. J gave up 0 bases and V 5 bases, and 6 bases lay outside the gene matches. In germline, CDR1 is SGHTA, CDR2 FQGTGA. The CDR3 DNA is TGTGCCAGCAGCCCCAATGGGGGGGCGAACACCGGGGAGCTGTTTTTT. Protein sequence: CASSPNGGANTGELFF.

This clonotype is labeled medium-sized. This sequence joins TRBV20-1 and TRBJ2-5; 7 bases map to TRBD2. Germline V gene lookup returns CDR1 DFQATT and CDR2 SNEGSKA (reference sequence). V lost 0 bases and J lost 2; bases outside the gene matches: 6. The CDR3 runs to 15 residues. The CDR3 DNA follows: TGCAGTGCTAGAGAGCAGCCTAGCGGACAAGAGACCCAGTACTTC. It codes for CSAREQPSGQETQYF.

This clonotype was detected ten times or more. The rearrangement joins TRBV29-1 to TRBJ2-1; TRBD2 agrees at 8 bases. This CDR3 region has 13 residues. Germline V gene data show CDR1 as SQVTM and CDR2 as ANQGSEA. Trimming removed 5 bases from V and 11 bases from J; junction bases left unmatched: 11. This CDR3 reads CSVPSTSGRKQFF. In nucleotides, the CDR3 is TGCAGCGTTCCATCCACTAGCGGCCGGAAGCAGTTCTTC.

This clonotype has ten or more counts. The chain couples TRBV7-2 to TRBJ1-1; no clear D gene. CDR1 is SGHTA, CDR2 FQGNSA, per germline. The CDR3 length is 14 residues. V lost 6 bases to trimming and J lost 9 bases, with 20 bases between them. The CDR3 here is CASRVTPAVPKAFF. Here the CDR3 DNA reads TGTGCCAGCAGAGTCACACCCGCCGTGCCGAAAGCTTTCTTT.

DNA for the CDR3: TGTGCCCTCAGGGGGCTGCGGGACACCGGGGAGCTGTTTTTT. It codes for CALRGLRDTGELFF. V is TRBV7-9 and J is TRBJ2-2, with 8 bases fitting TRBD1. The CDR3 is 14 amino acids. Germline V gives CDR1 SEHNR, CDR2 FQNEAQ (reference sequence). After removal of 11 bases from V and 3 bases from J, the junction contained 8 bases not matched to a gene.